Reported below is one TCR beta chain. This clone was seen only once. There is no known antigen for this receptor. No base qualities exist here, and no much larger clone lies one base off it. TCR CDR3 regions were amplified from genomic DNA by multiplex PCR using the deep immunoSEQ assay. For each cell subset, the extracted genomic DNA was distributed evenly across all wells of several immunoSEQ 96-well plates, and each plate served as one replicate. For sorted subsets, around 0.2 ug genomic DNA, equal to 25,000 to 35,000 T cell genomes, was loaded into each replicate PCR. Purified libraries were quantified with a Qubit 3.0 fluorometer, sized on a Bioanalyzer 2100, and re-quantified with the KAPA Library Quantification kit. Every immunoSEQ 96-well plate was sequenced on a separate single-read 150-cycle Illumina NextSeq 550 flow cell. The original pipeline was this. Because the immunoSEQ output included only junctional sequences and no quality scores, the filtering could not be the same as the filtering used for full-length reads. To assign V/J genes and CDR3, sequences were annotated using PyIR, a Python wrapper for IgBLAST v1.9, with IMGT germline references. Any read was removed if the V/J assignment was weak (E-value above 1e-6), the CDR3 was missing, or the read contained stop codons, out-of-frame junctions, or ambiguous translated residues. A V3J clonotype was defined by an identical inferred V gene, J gene, and CDR3 amino acid sequence. Percentage overlap between repertoires was calculated by dividing the number of shared unique clonotypes by the size of the smaller repertoire. Repertoire richness was assessed with RTK rarefaction, the Chao1 estimator, and Recon v2.1 estimates of unobserved clonotypes. Generation probabilities for all TCRbeta clonotypes obtained by the gDNA method from several donors were computed using OLGA. TCRdb retrieved this table from immuneACCESS and kept in-frame rearrangements only. Not all clones are present; in checked studies, unresolved V genes account for under half, and no reason is known for the remainder. The DNA was the basis for D and trimming; V, J and clone size are from that table. The sample table records approximately 2,200,000 clones; approximately 94% of these occur just once. The ten largest clones take up around 1.7% of the sample.

Trimming leaves V shorter by 4 bases and J shorter by 0 bases, with the junction holding 5 bases beyond the gene matches. CDR1 and CDR2 are drawn from the germline V gene: LGHNA, YSLEER. From its cysteine to its phenylalanine, the CDR3 spans 15 amino acids. Only the CDR3 part of the read is kept: 45 bases, read in frame from the first base. CD8 naive samples consisted of CD45RO-negative cells that were positively selected for CCR7, yielding a CD45RA+CCR7+ population without TemRA cells. The donors were healthy, HIV-negative adults who had no recently reported acute infections or vaccinations. Every donor was a Caucasian adult living in Nashville, Tennessee, USA. After blood collection by leukapheresis, PBMCs were isolated using Ficoll-Histopaque density gradient centrifugation and then cryopreserved in the vapor phase of liquid nitrogen. Analytical flow cytometry was used to check the purity and quantity of every magnetically sorted T cell population. Genomic DNA was isolated from each sorted fraction and quantified by UV absorbance on a Nanodrop 2000c.

This sample is part of a study of shared clonotypes between healthy human individuals (dated by TCRdb to 2018 to 2021). Study-wide context: A couple of women and a few men aged 18 to 49 years were included in the cohort. Per donor, three plates each were used for CD4 naive and CD4 memory, two for CD8 naive, and one for CD8 memory. The study deeply sequenced blood TCR repertoires of about 5 healthy adults to estimate repertoire size and the extent of clonotype sharing between individuals. Libraries were prepared and TCR repertoires were sequenced by different laboratories using diverse techniques, in order to increase sequencing depth and limit assay-specific biases. Each donor's leukapheresis produced roughly between roughly 0.85 and 9.5 billion PBMCs. Overall study outcomes, separate from this receptor: Estimated clonotype richness was generally larger for naive than for memory subsets. Sampling was limited to blood, and TCR repertoires in tissue likely differ from TCR repertoires in blood. Pairwise subsampling indicated that sequencing depth was expected to affect the degree of clonotype sharing among donors. Compared with non-shared clonotypes, the clonotypes found in all four sorted-subset donors had higher generation probabilities. Because the study included only a small number of donors, the genetic and exposure-history diversity represented was limited. Incomplete sequencing was indicated by rarefaction of sorted-subset datasets, despite the large sequencing depth. Roughly 5% of naive CD4, around 3.5% of naive CD8, around 2.3% of memory CD4, and 0.4% of memory CD8 clonotypes were shared across a few donors.

The sample comprised naive CD8+ T cells from PBMCs. This sample's cell subset or site label indicates: CD45RA+CCR7+. The chain is assembled from TRBV4-3 and TRBJ1-2; 7 central nucleotides agree with TRBD1. The clonotype originates from a man aged 18 to 35 in good health. Some clones in this sample may be carry-over from other donors' samples. The CDR3 has the sequence CASSPRDRPNYGYTF. The sequenced DNA: TGCGCCAGCAGCCCTAGGGACAGACCTAACTATGGCTACACCTTC.